What follows are 28 T cell receptor beta chains derived from one specimen sequenced in a study of high-grade serous ovarian cancer treatment subgroups. Profiling relied on immunoSEQ multiplex PCR, and the TCRdb table lists in-frame clones only, not all of them. The sample includes around 7,000 clones, about 79% of them seen just once. The tumor samples were collected prior to definitive surgery or chemotherapy. Sequences were obtained from tumor tissue. The receptor set was obtained from a human donor with high-grade serous ovarian cancer.

The chain recombines TRBV5-1 with TRBJ2-7, with 9 bases lining up with TRBD1. The CDR3 runs to 15 residues. Germline CDR1 reads SGHRS; CDR2 reads YFSETQ. The trim removed 3 bases at V and 9 bases at J, leaving 13 bases unmatched. CDR3 amino acids: CASSSSGTGYTGQYF. The CDR3 DNA sequence: TGCGCCAGCAGCTCTTCCGGGACAGGGTATACGGGGCAGTACTTC.

This clone was seen only a few times. The rearrangement links TRBV19 to TRBJ2-5; maybe TRBD1 (5 bases). The CDR3 length is 15 residues. V lost 1 base to trimming and J lost 0 bases, with 9 bases between them. Germline values: CDR1 LNHDA, CDR2 SQIVND (reference sequence). The CDR3 DNA reads TGTGCCAGTAGTATAGGGGCAGGGTACCAAGAGACCCAGTACTTC. It codes for CASSIGAGYQETQYF. The full variable domain, in which reference TRBV19 and TRBJ2-5 provide the parts outside the CDR3, is DGGITQSPKYLFRKEGQNVTLSCEQNLNHDAMYWYRQDPGQGLRLIYYSQIVNDFQKGDIAEGYSVSREKKESFPLTVTSAQKNPTAFYLCASSIGAGYQETQYFGPGTRLLVL.

This sequence joins TRBV9 and TRBJ2-1; 11 positions agree with TRBD2. The germline V gene has CDR1 SGDLS and CDR2 YYNGEE. This CDR3 spans 18 amino acids. V lost 0 bases and J lost 0; bases outside the gene matches: 5. CDR3 in amino acids: CASSVATSGGVSYNEQFF. CDR3 DNA sequence: TGTGCCAGCAGCGTAGCCACTAGCGGGGGTGTCTCCTACAATGAGCAGTTCTTC.

V usage is TRBV11-2 and J usage is TRBJ2-3; 9 bases are shared with TRBD2. Germline V CDR1 and CDR2: SGHAT, FQNNGV. The CDR3 is 16 residues long. After removal of 3 bases from V and 3 bases from J, the junction contained 7 bases not matched to a gene. The CDR3 here is CASSFSGLALTDTQYF. CDR3 coding DNA: TGTGCCAGCAGCTTCTCCGGACTAGCGCTAACAGATACGCAGTATTTT.

The rearrangement links TRBV10-3 to TRBJ1-1, with D tentatively TRBD1 (5 bases). Germline CDR1 and CDR2: ENHRY and SYGVKD. V lost 3 bases to trimming and J lost 6 bases, with 8 bases between them. CDR3 size: 12 residues. This CDR3 reads CAISDAGPEAFF. The CDR3 DNA is TGTGCCATCAGTGATGCGGGGCCTGAAGCTTTCTTT.

The chain carries TRBV7-2 and TRBJ1-1, with unresolved D. Germline V gives CDR1 SGHTA, CDR2 FQGNSA. The length of the CDR3 is 14 residues. V shed 1 base and J shed 2 bases, with 8 bases lying between them. The CDR3 sequence is CASSLDSFNTEAFF. CDR3 coding DNA: TGTGCCAGCAGCTTAGATTCATTCAACACTGAAGCTTTCTTT.

The genes are TRBV18 and TRBJ1-2; possible D gene TRBD1, 5 bases. Germline CDR1 KGHSH, CDR2 LQKENI. This CDR3 has 15 residues. V was trimmed by 3 bases and J by 2 bases, leaving 13 bases between them. CDR3 sequence (DNA): TGTGCCAGCTCACCGGCCTCGGACACCAACTATGGCTACACCTTC. Translated: CASSPASDTNYGYTF.

This clone was counted a few times. The chain combines TRBV11-2 with TRBJ1-1; D remains ambiguous. The germline V and J ends were trimmed by 0 bases and 6 bases, with 11 bases remaining between them. Germline lookup yields CDR1 SGHAT and CDR2 FQNNGV. The CDR3 has 14 amino acids. The CDR3 here is CASSLDLEHAEAFF. CDR3 in DNA: TGTGCCAGCAGCTTAGACCTGGAACACGCTGAAGCTTTCTTT.

The chain carries TRBV28 and TRBJ1-2; D is unresolved. CDR1 and CDR2 from the germline V gene are MDHEN and SYDVKM. The CDR3 length is 13 residues. V was pared by 5 bases and J by 5 bases, with 12 bases between. The CDR3 coding sequence is TGTGCCAGCAGTCCGGCGGGGATTTATGGCTACACCTTC. Translation: CASSPAGIYGYTF.

The chain employs TRBV4-3 and TRBJ2-2; 12 nucleotides align to TRBD2. Per germline, CDR1 LGHNA and CDR2 YSLEER. The CDR3 is 18 residues long. V lost 0 bases and J lost 3; bases outside the gene matches: 5. CDR3 DNA sequence: TGCGCCAGCAGCCAAGATAGTACTAGCGGGGGGTACACCGGGGAGCTGTTTTTT. Translating gives CASSQDSTSGGYTGELFF.

This chain joins TRBV7-3 and TRBJ2-1; 7 nucleotides match TRBD2. Losses at the gene ends were 2 bases for V and 4 bases for J; bases not matched to a gene: 5. The V gene's germline CDR1 is SGHTA and CDR2 FQGTGA. The CDR3 contains 15 residues. CDR3 loop: CASSLSGGGYNEQFF. The CDR3 bases are TGTGCCAGCAGCTTATCTGGCGGGGGATACAATGAGCAGTTCTTC.

The rearrangement uses TRBV9 and TRBJ2-2; D is undetermined. The CDR3 extends over 13 amino acids. Trimming shortened V by 4 bases and J by 2 bases, and 6 bases separated the two germline ends. The V gene's germline CDR1 is SGDLS and CDR2 YYNGEE. In DNA, the CDR3 is TGTGCCAGCAGCCCCACCAACACCGGGGAGCTGTTTTTT. It is translated as CASSPTNTGELFF.

J is TRBJ2-3 and V is TRBV20-1; 7 bases are a match to TRBD2. CDR1 and CDR2 (germline): DFQATT, SNEGSKA (reference sequence). The CDR3 has 11 residues. The J segment lost 10 bases and the V segment lost 1 base, leaving 2 bases of the junction unmatched. CDR3 amino acids: CSARGGGAQYF. The CDR3 nucleotides read TGCAGTGCTAGAGGCGGGGGTGCGCAGTATTTT.

V and J are TRBV5-4 and TRBJ2-2, with a tentative D call TRBD1 (6 bases). The CDR3 length is 14 residues. The germline V and J ends were trimmed by 6 bases and 1 base, with 10 bases remaining between them. Germline-derived CDR1 and CDR2 are SGHNT and YYREEE (reference sequence). The CDR3 protein is CASNRDQNTGELFF. CDR3 in DNA: TGTGCCAGCAACAGGGACCAGAACACCGGGGAGCTGTTTTTT.

The chain links TRBV7-8 to TRBJ2-7, with D maybe TRBD2 (6 bases). CDR1 and CDR2 from the germline V gene are SGHVS and FQNEAQ. The V end was cut by 5 bases, the J end by 6 bases, with 20 bases between. The CDR3 length is 15 residues. The CDR3 reads CASSGFGGLNTEQYF. DNA of the CDR3: TGTGCCAGCAGCGGCTTTGGGGGGTTGAATACCGAGCAGTACTTC.

The chain joins TRBV29-1 to TRBJ2-1, with TRBD1 matching over 8 bases. This CDR3 comprises 15 residues. The V gene end was trimmed by 2 bases and the J gene end by 3 bases; junction bases not matched to a gene: 6. CDR1 and CDR2 from the germline V gene are SQVTM and ANQGSEA. CDR3 sequence reads: CSVEQGAVFYNEQFF. CDR3 DNA sequence: TGCAGCGTTGAACAGGGGGCGGTATTCTACAATGAGCAGTTCTTC.

The genes are TRBV21-1 and TRBJ2-3; no check of the table's D call, TRBD2, against the DNA was made. TRBV21-1 is a listed pseudogene. The CDR3 contains 13 residues. The CDR3 sequence: CAGEGPSTDTQYF. DNA for the CDR3: TGTGCTGGGGAGGGGCCTAGCACAGATACGCAGTATTTT.

V gene TRBV2 combines with J gene TRBJ2-5, with D perhaps assigned TRBD1 or TRBD2 (5 bases each). V was pared by 9 bases and J by 2 bases, with 16 bases between. CDR1 and CDR2 from the germline V gene are SNHLY and FYNNEI. The CDR3 runs 14 residues. CDR3 amino acids: CASAPGRIQETQYF. In nucleotides, the CDR3 is TGTGCCAGTGCCCCGGGACGGATACAAGAGACCCAGTACTTC.

This chain uses TRBV7-8 with TRBJ2-1; 11 nucleotides line up with TRBD2. V was clipped by 3 bases and J by 1 base; unmatched bases: 8. This CDR3 has 18 amino acids. CDR1 is SGHVS, CDR2 FQNEAQ, per germline. The CDR3 DNA is TGTGCCAGCAGCTTGCTAGCGGGGGGCCGGGGTTCCTACAATGAGCAGTTCTTC. This gives the protein CASSLLAGGRGSYNEQFF.

The CDR3 region is CASSYQQGAGELFF. The CDR3 nucleotides are TGTGCCAGCAGCTACCAACAGGGTGCCGGGGAGCTGTTTTTT. The chain recombines TRBV7-9 with TRBJ2-2; D may be TRBD1 (6 bases). The length of the CDR3 is 14 residues. Germline lookup yields CDR1 SEHNR and CDR2 FQNEAQ (reference sequence). The V gene lost 4 bases and the J gene lost 6 bases, with 12 bases spanning the gap.

This rearrangement joins TRBV10-3 to TRBJ2-1, with a weak D call TRBD2 (6 bases). Trimming removed 2 bases from V and 0 bases from J, with 11 bases in between. The CDR3 runs 16 residues. CDR1 and CDR2 from the germline V gene are ENHRY and SYGVKD. The CDR3 nucleotides read TGTGCCATCAGTGAGGTGGACGGGAGCTCCTACAATGAGCAGTTCTTC. Its protein product is CAISEVDGSSYNEQFF.

J is TRBJ1-1 and V is TRBV10-3; TRBD1 matches 9 bases. This CDR3 spans 13 amino acids. CDR1 and CDR2 (germline): ENHRY, SYGVKD. V lost 6 bases, J lost 4 bases, and 3 bases stayed unmatched. DNA for the CDR3: TGTGCCATCAGGATGACAGGGGGCACTGAAGCTTTCTTT. Translated, it gives CAIRMTGGTEAFF.

CDR3 in DNA: TGTGCCAGCAGCAAAGTAAGCACGGGACAGGGGGGATATAGCAATCAGCCCCAGCATTTT. The encoded protein is CASSKVSTGQGGYSNQPQHF. The chain carries TRBV21-1 and TRBJ1-5; the table's D call of TRBD1 was not tested on the DNA. TRBV21-1 is an annotated pseudogene. The CDR3 loop spans 20 amino acids.

This sequence joins TRBV9 and TRBJ2-1; 8 bases match TRBD2. J lost 9 bases, V lost 0 bases, and 5 bases had no gene match. This CDR3 spans 14 amino acids. Looked up from germline, CDR1 is SGDLS and CDR2 is YYNGEE. CDR3 bases: TGTGCCAGCAGCGTAGCCACTAGCGGAGGTGAGCAGTTCTTC. Amino acid sequence: CASSVATSGGEQFF.

The chain carries TRBV5-5 and TRBJ1-4, with D perhaps matching TRBD1 (5 bases). CDR3 length: 16 residues. Germline-derived CDR1 and CDR2 are SGHKS and YYEKEE (reference sequence). V lost 2 bases to trimming and J lost 0 bases, with 11 bases between them. The CDR3 region has the DNA TGTGCCAGCAGCTTCGATCTAGGGGCAACTAATGAAAAACTGTTTTTT. This sequence encodes CASSFDLGATNEKLFF.

This clone was seen a few times. The rearrangement joins TRBV5-1 to TRBJ1-1; 7 nucleotides agree with TRBD1. The ends lost 1 base at V and 3 bases at J; junction bases unmatched: 0. The CDR3 has 13 amino acids. Germline V gene lookup returns CDR1 SGHRS and CDR2 YFSETQ. Here the CDR3 reads CASSLTGDTEAFF. The DNA for the CDR3 is TGCGCCAGCAGCTTGACAGGGGACACTGAAGCTTTCTTT.

The chain employs TRBV5-1 and TRBJ1-1, with 8 bases fitting TRBD1. The J segment lost 6 bases and the V segment lost 4 bases, leaving 14 bases of the junction unmatched. There are 16 residues in the CDR3. Germline assignment: CDR1 SGHRS and CDR2 YFSETQ. This CDR3 reads CASSIAGGRRDSEAFF. The CDR3 DNA is TGCGCCAGCAGCATCGCAGGGGGCAGGAGGGACTCTGAAGCTTTCTTT.

The rearrangement uses TRBV27 and TRBJ2-5; TRBD2 matches at 11 bases. CDR1 and CDR2 from the germline V gene are MNHEY and SMNVEV (reference sequence). The V segment lost 4 bases and the J segment 5 bases; nucleotides outside the gene matches: 9. The CDR3 runs to 16 residues. The CDR3 region has the DNA TGTGCCAGCAGTTCCATCACTAGCGGGGGTTGGGAGACCCAGTACTTC. Its protein is CASSSITSGGWETQYF.